This TCR beta chain was recorded in a study of OX40 agonist ivuxolimab in advanced cancers. For the study at large: Patients were infused with ivuxolimab every 2 weeks at 0.01 to 10 mg/kg. Patients in dose escalation had liver, melanoma, kidney or head and neck cancers. General observations from the study: Expanded clones were, on average, more numerous among CD8+ T cells than CD4+.

Trimming removed 5 bases at V and 3 bases at J, with 8 bases between. The CDR3 totals 11 residues. Germline CDR1 is DFQATT and CDR2 is SNEGSKA (reference sequence). Sampled blood was obtained at baseline, cycle 4 day 1, and cycle 7 day 1. Sequencing used immunoSEQ multiplex PCR; TCRdb keeps in-frame clones, though not all of them. The data contain tens of thousands of clones, 90% to 95% of them seen just once; the ten biggest clones take up roughly 19%. Worth noting for this clone: Antigen unknown.

This specimen consisted of CD4+ or CD8+ T cells sorted from blood, obtained in a trial of the OX40 agonist ivuxolimab. The chain combines TRBV20-1 with TRBJ2-7; D gene unclear. This TCR was recovered from an adult with an advanced solid tumor such as melanoma, head and neck, liver or kidney cancer. CDR3 bases: TGCAGTGCTCGCGTGTACTACGAGCAGTACTTC. It translates to CSARVYYEQYF.